This TCR beta chain was obtained from a study of CD8 T cells in Susac syndrome. When the RNA was reverse transcribed, random hexamers were used with an input of roughly 0.45 to 1 ug. From the immunoSEQ multiplex PCR reads, TCRdb called clonotypes with MiXCR, one entry per CDR3 protein. The sample holds 100,000 to 150,000 distinct CDR3 sequences, around 80% seen once. The study used treatment-naive patients who had stable or active relapsing-remitting disease as multiple sclerosis controls. The CDR3 is 18 residues long. V lost 5 bases to trimming and J lost 7 bases; unmatched junction nucleotides: 12. Germline values: CDR1 SEHNR, CDR2 FQNEAQ (reference sequence).

The clonotype comes from a human donor with multiple sclerosis. The chain recombines TRBV7-9 with TRBJ2-1; 15 bases align to TRBD2. The sample was CD8+ T cells from PBMCs. In DNA form, the CDR3 reads TGTGCCAGCAGCCGCCTTGGACTAGCGGGAGGGCTTTCGAATGAGCAGTTCTTC. This sequence encodes CASSRLGLAGGLSNEQFF.